The TCR beta chain described here comes from a study of identical twins. Study observations and caveats: Shared out-of-frame alpha sequences (those common to twins) showed excess low generation probability. Conclusions leaned on cross-sectional statistical analysis and did not track the same donors over time. Twins shared beta out-of-frame sequences in excess, but this excess was weaker.

All donors comprised healthy Caucasians. Germline V CDR1 and CDR2: SGHNT, YENEEA. Trimming removed 3 bases at V and 2 bases at J, with 15 bases between. The CDR3 is 16 amino acids. TCRdb reanalysed the 5' RACE reads using MiXCR and keeps one entry per CDR3 protein. The data contain approximately 220,000 distinct CDR3 sequences, approximately 7.9% of them seen just once; the ten biggest clones take up more than 5%. This clonotype has just a few counts. Its antigen is as yet unknown. These data were also filed under a second study, of yellow fever vaccine responses in identical twins.

The sequenced sample was CD8+ T cells sorted from blood. The chain couples TRBV11-3 to TRBJ2-3, with a weak D call TRBD1 (6 bases). This TCR was sampled from a woman younger than 30 in good health. The CDR3: CASSFWGQGTTDTQYF. CDR3 bases: TGTGCCAGCAGCTTTTGGGGGCAGGGGACCACAGATACGCAGTATTTT.